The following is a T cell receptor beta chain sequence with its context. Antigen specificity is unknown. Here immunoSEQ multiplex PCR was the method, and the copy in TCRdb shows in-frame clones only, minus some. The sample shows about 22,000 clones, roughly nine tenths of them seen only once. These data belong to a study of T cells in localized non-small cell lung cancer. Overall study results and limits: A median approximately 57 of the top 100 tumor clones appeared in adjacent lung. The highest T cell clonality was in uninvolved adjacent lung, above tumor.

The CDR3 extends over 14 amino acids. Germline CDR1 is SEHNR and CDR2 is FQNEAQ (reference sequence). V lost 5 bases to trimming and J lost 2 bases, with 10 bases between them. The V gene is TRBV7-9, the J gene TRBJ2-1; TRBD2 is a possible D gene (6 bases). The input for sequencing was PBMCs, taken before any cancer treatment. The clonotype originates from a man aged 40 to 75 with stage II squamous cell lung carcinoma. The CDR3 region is CASSRAGPYNEQFF. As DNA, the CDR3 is TGTGCCAGCAGCCGAGCGGGTCCCTACAATGAGCAGTTCTTC.